Included here is one T cell receptor (beta chain) sequence, with context. There is no known antigen for this receptor. No much larger clonotype is one base removed from it; base qualities were not supplied. These data come from a study of T cells after yellow fever vaccination (dated by TCRdb to between 2018 and 2021). As for the study more broadly: Libraries from fractions with low cell numbers were prepared with the SMART-Seq v4 Ultra Low Input RNA kit. To track T-cell clones before and after primary and booster YFV17D yellow fever vaccination, bulk TCR alpha and beta repertoires were sequenced longitudinally. Two healthy male donors made up the cohort, one aged 18 to 29 years and the other aged 30 to 40 years. Blood samples were taken at several timepoints before and after primary and secondary immunization, and bulk PBMC replicates and cell subsets were isolated.

From its cysteine to its phenylalanine, the CDR3 spans 14 amino acids. The entry retains the CDR3 DNA only, 42 bases that are in frame from base 1. V is cut by 0 bases and J by 3 bases, and the space between the germline ends is 8 bases. Findings and caveats that apply to the study as a whole: A small share of clonotypes occurred in both CD4 and CD8 compartments, likely arising from convergent recombination. Computational filtering was needed because FACS-sorted repertoires could contain abundant contaminating clonotypes from the bulk population. Most clones expanded after primary vaccination (about 95% of CD4 and roughly 91% of CD8) were re-detected after the booster, suggesting that broad memory maintenance occurred. The study included only two donors, which limits how far the findings can be generalized. Compared with the primary T-cell response, the secondary T-cell response was weaker but faster, peaking on day 5 rather than day 15.

In light of the paper, this sample's treatment or condition label describes: live attenuated yellow fever vaccine strain. At each blood-draw timepoint, two biological replicates of bulk PBMCs were collected. A standard Ficoll-Paque protocol was used to isolate PBMCs from peripheral blood. RNA was extracted with TriZol from bulk PBMCs, CD4 and CD8 fractions, and dextramer-positive and dextramer-negative fractions. Sequencing was carried out with an Illumina NovaSeq 6000. TCR cDNA was synthesized by 5'RACE template switching, through which a universal primer site and unique molecular identifiers were introduced. Priming of cDNA synthesis was performed from both the TCR alpha and TCR beta constant segments. Library amplification involved two PCR steps, and the second step added sample barcodes and sequencing adapters. Sequencing of libraries was done on Illumina HiSeq 2500 (2x100 bp) or NovaSeq (2x150 bp). Per the original workflow: MIGEC was used to demultiplex reads and collapse the reads into UMI consensus sequences, and MiXCR was used for V(D)J alignment. Vaccine-responding clonotypes were defined with edgeR using replicate PBMC samples, requiring FDR below 0.01 and a log2 fold change above 5 up to day 15. Bulk clonotypes were assigned CD4 or CD8 identity according to which sequenced CD4 or CD8 repertoire held them at higher abundance. Using fastp trimming at Q25 and MiXCR clonotype assembly, TCRdb reanalyzed the public sequencing data and kept in-frame beta chains. Here each entry gathers all rows of one CDR3 protein and keeps the most common genes and DNA. The V and J calls and clone size are TCRdb's, not the authors'. The sample has some 400,000 distinct CDR3 sequences on record, around a sixth of them singletons. Roughly a sixth of the sample rests with the top ten.

The receptor was isolated from a man younger than 30 who received the YFV17D yellow fever vaccine. Sequencing used PBMCs, obtained before the yellow fever booster vaccination. The sequence links TRBV12-3 or TRBV12-4 to TRBJ1-1; a tentative D match to TRBD1 spans 6 bases. The CDR3 region: CASSLAAGDTEAFF. The nucleotides are TGTGCCAGCAGTTTAGCAGCAGGGGACACTGAAGCTTTCTTT.